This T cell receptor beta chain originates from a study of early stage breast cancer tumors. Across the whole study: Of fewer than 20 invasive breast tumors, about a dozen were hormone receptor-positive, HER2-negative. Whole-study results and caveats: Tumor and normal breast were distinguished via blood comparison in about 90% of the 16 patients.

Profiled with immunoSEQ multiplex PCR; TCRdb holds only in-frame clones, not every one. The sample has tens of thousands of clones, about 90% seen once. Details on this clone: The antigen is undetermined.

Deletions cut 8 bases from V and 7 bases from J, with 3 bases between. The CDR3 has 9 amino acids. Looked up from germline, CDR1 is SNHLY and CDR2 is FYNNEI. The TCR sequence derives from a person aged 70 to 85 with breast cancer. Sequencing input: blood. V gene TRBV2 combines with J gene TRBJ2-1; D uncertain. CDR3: CASPNEQFF. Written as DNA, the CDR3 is TGTGCCAGCCCTAATGAGCAGTTCTTC.